The next 27 T cell receptor beta chains were all read from a single sample in a study of control samples from healthy donors and cancer patients. Libraries were prepared by immunoSEQ multiplex PCR; TCRdb keeps only in-frame clonotypes and omits some of them. The sample has some 140,000 clones; roughly 94% are singletons. The sequencing sample was made of PBMCs. These receptors all come from a man aged 55 to 70 with colorectal cancer.

The rearrangement joins TRBV11-3 to TRBJ2-1, with 7 bases aligning to TRBD1. CDR1 and CDR2 from the germline V gene are SGHNT and YENEEA. J was trimmed by 4 bases and V by 5 bases; bases with no gene match: 8. The CDR3 has 15 amino acids. The CDR3 DNA follows: TGTGCCAGCAGCCCACTCCCAGGGGGATACAATGAGCAGTTCTTC. This sequence encodes CASSPLPGGYNEQFF.

The J gene is TRBJ2-5, the V gene TRBV2, with D unresolved. Deletions cut 7 bases from V and 2 bases from J, with 17 bases between. This CDR3 spans 15 amino acids. Germline V gene data show CDR1 as SNHLY and CDR2 as FYNNEI. Here the CDR3 reads CASTPVVPRQETQYF. The CDR3 DNA is TGTGCCAGCACCCCGGTCGTCCCGCGACAAGAGACCCAGTACTTC.

CDR3 nucleotides: TGTGCCAGCAGTTACTCAAGGATCGGGGAGCTGTTTTTT. Translation: CASSYSRIGELFF. The V and J genes are TRBV6-2 or TRBV6-3 and TRBJ2-2, with no clear D. The germline V and J ends were trimmed by 0 bases and 7 bases, with 6 bases remaining between them. This CDR3 comprises 13 residues. The germline V gene encodes CDR1 MNHEY and CDR2 SVGEGT.

The V and J genes are TRBV5-8 and TRBJ1-2; D not resolved. Germline V gene lookup returns CDR1 SGHTS and CDR2 YDEGEE. This CDR3 region has 15 residues. Trimming took off 1 base at V and 2 bases at J, with 12 bases between the two ends. CDR3 coding DNA: TGTGCCAGCAGCTTGCGGGCGCCCTACAACTATGGCTACACCTTC. It specifies CASSLRAPYNYGYTF.

The rearrangement uses TRBV6-2 or TRBV6-3 and TRBJ2-7; TRBD1 is a possible D gene (6 bases). In germline, CDR1 is MNHEY, CDR2 SVGEGT. V lost 2 bases, J lost 6 bases, and 14 bases lay in between. The CDR3 covers 14 residues. The CDR3, as DNA: TGTGCCAGCAGTTACACCAGGGGCCGCAGCGAGCAGTACTTC. Translating gives CASSYTRGRSEQYF.

This clone was seen once. V and J are TRBV5-8 and TRBJ2-4; TRBD1 matches at 8 bases. Trimming took 2 bases from V and 7 from J; bases not matched to a gene: 8. This CDR3 is 15 amino acids long. Germline CDR1 reads SGHTS; CDR2 reads YDEGEE. This chain's CDR3 is CASSFRTGTGNIQYF. The CDR3, as DNA: TGTGCCAGCAGCTTTAGGACAGGGACGGGGAACATTCAGTACTTC.

The J gene is TRBJ1-4, the V gene TRBV29-1; D is undetermined. In germline, CDR1 is SQVTM, CDR2 ANQGSEA. Trimming pared 8 bases from V and 7 bases from J, leaving 17 bases between. The CDR3 sequence is 13 residues long. For the CDR3, the DNA is TGCAGCTTTACGGACTCCCTTGGTGAAAAACTGTTTTTT. It specifies CSFTDSLGEKLFF.

CDR3 nucleotide sequence: TGTGCCAGCAGATCTTATATAAAGGATTCCGAGCAGTACTTC. This encodes CASRSYIKDSEQYF. The gene calls are TRBV11-1 and TRBJ2-7, with D unclear. The CDR3 runs to 14 residues. Germline V gene sequence: CDR1 SGHAT, CDR2 FQDESV (reference sequence). The V end was cut by 6 bases, the J end by 6 bases, with 18 bases between.

CDR3 coding DNA: TGTGCCACCAGTGATTCAACAGACAGGGGAGAGACCCAGTACTTC. As protein: CATSDSTDRGETQYF. The chain employs TRBV24-1 and TRBJ2-5, with 8 bases matching TRBD1. Per the germline V gene, CDR1 is KGHDR and CDR2 is SFDVKD. The junction had 5 bases not matched to a gene; V was cut back by 2 bases and J by 4 bases. This CDR3 contains 15 residues.

This chain links TRBV19 with TRBJ1-5, with 7 bases that match TRBD1. The CDR3 totals 15 residues. With V trimmed by 5 bases and J by 0 bases, 4 bases remained unmatched. Germline CDR1 reads LNHDA; CDR2 reads SQIVND (reference sequence). This chain's CDR3 is CASSSQGFSNQPQHF. CDR3 coding DNA: TGTGCCAGTAGTTCACAGGGGTTTAGCAATCAGCCCCAGCATTTT.

The chain uses TRBV6-5 and TRBJ2-2; D is unresolved. The CDR3 is made up of 12 amino acids. Germline V gene lookup returns CDR1 MNHEY and CDR2 SVGAGI. Trimming took 2 bases from V and 6 from J, leaving 4 bases between them. The CDR3 loop reads CASSYGSGELFF. The DNA of the CDR3 is TGTGCCAGCAGTTACGGGTCCGGGGAGCTGTTTTTT.

The chain uses TRBV27 and TRBJ1-6, with a tentative D call TRBD1 (6 bases). This CDR3 has 15 residues. V lost 4 bases and J 4 bases, leaving 11 bases between the germline ends. Germline lookup yields CDR1 MNHEY and CDR2 SMNVEV (reference sequence). CDR3 protein: CASSWGPEYNSPLHF. The CDR3 nucleotides are TGTGCCAGCAGTTGGGGGCCTGAGTATAATTCACCCCTCCACTTT.

The chain links TRBV24-1 to TRBJ1-1; D perhaps matches TRBD1 (6 bases). Germline CDR1 KGHDR, CDR2 SFDVKD. Trimming stripped 5 bases from V and 0 bases from J, with 18 bases between. The CDR3 extends over 17 amino acids. The CDR3 is CATSAGRGQDMNTEAFF. CDR3 nucleotides: TGTGCCACCAGTGCCGGGCGGGGACAAGACATGAACACTGAAGCTTTCTTT.

The chain recombines TRBV6-1 with TRBJ2-1; D gene ambiguous. V dropped 2 bases and J dropped 1 base, with 12 bases sitting between them. Germline-derived CDR1 and CDR2 are MNHNS and SASEGT. The CDR3 is 16 residues long. The DNA for the CDR3 is TGTGCCAGCAGTGAAAGCTGGGATGGATCCTACAATGAGCAGTTCTTC. This codes for CASSESWDGSYNEQFF.

V gene TRBV5-1 combines with J gene TRBJ2-1, with D perhaps TRBD1 or TRBD2 (5 bases each). Germline CDR1 is SGHRS and CDR2 is YFSETQ. Trimming removed 3 bases at V and 5 bases at J, with 15 bases between. The CDR3 contains 15 residues. The CDR3 reads CASSSGDRPDNEQFF. Written as DNA, the CDR3 is TGCGCCAGCAGCTCCGGGGACCGACCCGACAATGAGCAGTTCTTC.

The V call is TRBV5-1, the J call TRBJ2-7; D is perhaps TRBD1 (5 bases). The V and J ends lost 2 bases and 3 bases respectively, with 9 bases between them. This CDR3 is built from 13 residues. The germline V gene encodes CDR1 SGHRS and CDR2 YFSETQ. The CDR3 protein is CASSLGVGYEQYF. CDR3 in DNA: TGCGCCAGCAGCTTAGGGGTCGGCTACGAGCAGTACTTC.

This chain links TRBV7-2 with TRBJ2-3; D is perhaps TRBD1 or TRBD2 (5 bases each). V lost 8 bases and J lost 0, with 15 bases in between. The CDR3 extends over 15 amino acids. From germline, CDR1 is SGHTA and CDR2 FQGNSA. CDR3 nucleotide sequence: TGTGCCAGCGCCCCCGGGGACCTTAGCACAGATACGCAGTATTTT. It translates to CASAPGDLSTDTQYF.

This CDR3 reads CASGGLGYNEQFF. CDR3 DNA sequence: TGTGCCAGCGGCGGACTAGGATACAATGAGCAGTTCTTC. The gene calls are TRBV6-6 and TRBJ2-1; 7 nucleotides match TRBD2. V lost 8 bases, J lost 4 bases, and 5 bases stayed unmatched. The germline V gene encodes CDR1 MNHNY and CDR2 SVGAGI (reference sequence). CDR3 length: 13 amino acids.

The chain recombines TRBV5-8 with TRBJ1-2; D is unclear. CDR1 SGHTS and CDR2 YDEGEE come from the germline V gene. The V and J ends lost 4 bases and 8 bases respectively, with 15 bases between them. The CDR3 loop spans 13 amino acids. The CDR3 DNA reads as TGTGCCAGCAGCGCAACCGAGGGTTACGGCTACACCTTC. The encoded protein is CASSATEGYGYTF.

The rearrangement joins TRBV30 to TRBJ2-2; no reliable D call. V lost 3 bases to trimming and J lost 4 bases, with 9 bases between them. Germline V gives CDR1 GTSNPN, CDR2 SVGIG (reference sequence). This CDR3 has 13 residues. CDR3 sequence: CAWSPTGTGELFF. The CDR3, as DNA: TGTGCCTGGAGCCCTACTGGCACCGGGGAGCTGTTTTTT.

The rearrangement joins TRBV7-9 to TRBJ2-3, with D perhaps matching TRBD1 (6 bases). The CDR3 totals 15 residues. Trimming took off 1 base at V and 3 bases at J, with 11 bases between the two ends. Germline V gene lookup returns CDR1 SEHNR and CDR2 FQNEAQ (reference sequence). The CDR3 sequence is CASSLGGGTTDTQYF. The CDR3 DNA follows: TGTGCCAGCAGCTTAGGAGGGGGAACGACAGATACGCAGTATTTT.

This chain connects TRBV25-1 to TRBJ1-1, with 8 nucleotides matching TRBD1. The V gene's germline CDR1 is MGHDK and CDR2 SYGVNS. V shed 1 base, J shed 3 bases, and the junction held 7 bases outside the gene matches. This CDR3 region has 16 residues. The CDR3 DNA sequence: TGTGCCAGCAGTGAATTCGGGTTGACAGGGGACACTGAAGCTTTCTTT. Encoded protein: CASSEFGLTGDTEAFF. The entire variable domain, with the rest obtained from reference TRBV25-1 and TRBJ1-1, is as follows: EADIYQTPRYLVIGTGKKITLECSQTMGHDKMYWYQQDPGMELHLIHYSYGVNSTEKGDLSSESTVSRIRTEHFPLTLESARPSHTSQYLCASSEFGLTGDTEAFFGQGTRLTVV.

The CDR3 sequence: CASSGTSFSGNTIYF. The DNA of the CDR3 is TGTGCCAGCAGCGGGACTTCCTTCTCTGGAAACACCATATATTTT. This chain joins TRBV7-9 and TRBJ1-3; D may be TRBD1 (5 bases). Germline V gene sequence: CDR1 SEHNR, CDR2 FQNEAQ (reference sequence). The ends were cut back, 5 bases at V and 0 bases at J, with 11 bases in the middle. The CDR3 contains 15 residues. The whole variable domain, remainder taken from reference TRBV7-9 and TRBJ1-3, is DTGVSQNPRHKITKRGQNVTFRCDPISEHNRLYWYRQTLGQGPEFLTYFQNEAQLEKSRLLSDRFSAERPKGSFSTLEIQRTEQGDSAMYLCASSGTSFSGNTIYFGEGSWLTVV.

The V gene is TRBV24-1, the J gene TRBJ1-2, with D possibly matching TRBD1 (5 bases). Looked up from germline, CDR1 is KGHDR and CDR2 is SFDVKD. Trimming removed 9 bases at V and 2 bases at J, with 6 bases between. The CDR3 is made up of 11 amino acids. The CDR3 region is CATGDNYGYTF. The CDR3, as DNA: TGTGCCACCGGGGACAACTATGGCTACACCTTC.

V usage is TRBV29-1 and J usage is TRBJ2-7, with D maybe TRBD1 (5 bases). This CDR3 is 13 amino acids long. The V end lost 1 base, the J end lost 5 bases, and 12 bases lay between the germline ends. From germline, CDR1 is SQVTM and CDR2 ANQGSEA. The CDR3 sequence is CSVEGRVRHEQYF. The CDR3 DNA sequence: TGCAGCGTTGAAGGCAGGGTAAGGCACGAGCAGTACTTC.

This clone was found once. The rearrangement uses TRBV7-9 and TRBJ1-1, with D maybe TRBD1 (5 bases). This CDR3 spans 13 amino acids. Trimming took off 6 bases at V and 0 bases at J, with 8 bases between the two ends. Germline loops: CDR1 SEHNR, CDR2 FQNEAQ (reference sequence). The CDR3 region is CASRGGVNTEAFF. DNA of the CDR3: TGTGCCAGCAGGGGAGGGGTGAACACTGAAGCTTTCTTT.

This clone showed up just once. The J gene is TRBJ1-1, the V gene TRBV30; 7 bases map to TRBD1. CDR3 length equals 15 residues. Trimming at V came to 2 bases and at J to 5 bases, leaving 11 bases not matched to a gene. Germline values: CDR1 GTSNPN, CDR2 SVGIG (reference sequence). The DNA of the CDR3 is TGTGCCTGGAGTCCAAATCTCAGGGGGGAAACTGAAGCTTTCTTT. This translates into CAWSPNLRGETEAFF.